Following are 32 T cell receptor beta chains from one sample sequenced in a study of T cells after yellow fever vaccination. TCRdb itself ran the 5' RACE reads through MiXCR, one entry per CDR3 protein. The repertoire includes a few hundred thousand distinct CDR3 sequences, roughly 8% of them detected once, and around 17% sits in the top ten. The sample here was PBMCs, taken roughly seven weeks after the first yellow fever vaccination. These receptors were taken from a man between 18 and 35 years old who received the YFV17D yellow fever vaccine.

A few counts support this clonotype. J is TRBJ1-5 and V is TRBV12-3 or TRBV12-4; possible D gene TRBD1, 6 bases. There are 14 residues in the CDR3. The V gene lost 3 bases and the J gene lost 7 bases, with 13 bases spanning the gap. CDR3 amino acids: CASSFQGLGQPQHF. In nucleotides, the CDR3 is TGTGCCAGCAGTTTCCAGGGGTTGGGGCAGCCCCAGCATTTT.

This clonotype was observed a few times. The chain couples TRBV29-1 to TRBJ2-1; 16 bases map to TRBD2. This CDR3 comprises 17 residues. CDR1 and CDR2 from the germline V gene are SQVTM and ANQGSEA. Losses at the gene ends were 1 base for V and 4 bases for J; bases not matched to a gene: 4. CDR3 residues: CSVEGGLAGGRYNEQFF. CDR3 in DNA: TGCAGCGTTGAAGGGGGACTAGCGGGGGGGCGGTACAATGAGCAGTTCTTC.

There are many counts of this clonotype. The genes are TRBV5-1 and TRBJ2-1; a possible D gene is TRBD2 (7 bases). This CDR3 contains 14 residues. The germline gives CDR1 SGHRS, CDR2 YFSETQ. V gave up 7 bases and J gave up 2 bases, with 13 bases separating them. CDR3 in DNA: TGCGCCAGCTCTGGGGGGGGCGCCTACAATGAGCAGTTCTTC. It specifies CASSGGGAYNEQFF.

The chain combines TRBV7-2 with TRBJ2-5; D perhaps matches TRBD1 (6 bases). Per the germline V gene, CDR1 is SGHTA and CDR2 is FQGNSA. V shed 2 bases and J shed 4 bases, with 11 bases lying between them. CDR3 length: 14 residues. In DNA form, the CDR3 reads TGTGCCAGCAGCTTAAGGGGGTTTGCAGAGACCCAGTACTTC. Translated: CASSLRGFAETQYF.

V gene TRBV12-3 or TRBV12-4 combines with J gene TRBJ2-5; TRBD1 matches 8 bases. CDR3 length: 13 residues. V lost 6 bases and J lost 3; bases outside the gene matches: 3. DNA of the CDR3: TGTGCCAGCAGCAAGACAGGGGAAGAGACCCAGTACTTC. Its protein is CASSKTGEETQYF.

This clonotype was observed a few times. The chain couples TRBV5-1 to TRBJ2-3; 7 bases map to TRBD2. Germline trimming cut 6 bases from V and 0 bases from J; bases unmatched to any gene: 4. The germline CDR1 and CDR2 sequences are SGHRS and YFSETQ. The CDR3 totals 14 residues. CDR3 in DNA: TGCGCCAGCAATAGGGGAGGGAGCACAGATACGCAGTATTTT. It translates to CASNRGGSTDTQYF. Filled out from reference TRBV5-1 and TRBJ2-3, the complete variable domain reads KAGVTQTPRYLIKTRGQQVTLSCSPISGHRSVSWYQQTPGQGLQFLFEYFSETQRNKGNFPGRFSGRQFSNSRSEMNVSTLELGDSALYLCASNRGGSTDTQYFGPGTRLTVL.

This clonotype has a count of ten or more. The CDR3, as DNA: TGTGCCAGCAGCCCTCCTAGACAGGGTTTCCCAGATACGCAGTATTTT. Its translation: CASSPPRQGFPDTQYF. This sequence joins TRBV7-2 and TRBJ2-3; 7 bases are shared with TRBD1. The germline gives CDR1 SGHTA, CDR2 FQGNSA. This CDR3 spans 16 amino acids. V shed 5 bases, J shed 4 bases, and the junction held 12 bases outside the gene matches.

This clonotype has more than one count but fewer than ten. The CDR3 loop is CASRYGVSSYNEQFF. The CDR3 DNA follows: TGTGCCAGCAGATACGGGGTCAGCTCCTACAATGAGCAGTTCTTC. This chain uses TRBV6-5 with TRBJ2-1; TRBD2 is a possible D gene (5 bases). CDR1 is MNHEY and CDR2 is SVGAGI in the germline V gene. The CDR3 covers 15 residues. The V end was cut by 6 bases, the J end by 0 bases, with 12 bases between.

This clonotype was observed a few times. The V and J genes are TRBV20-1 and TRBJ2-5, with TRBD2 identical over 7 bases. There are 14 residues in the CDR3. Unmatched junction bases numbered 5, after V lost 3 bases and J lost 1 base. The germline V gene encodes CDR1 DFQATT and CDR2 SNEGSKA (reference sequence). The CDR3 loop is CSARGGESQETQYF. In nucleotides, the CDR3 is TGCAGTGCTAGGGGGGGGGAGTCCCAAGAGACCCAGTACTTC.

This clonotype was observed many times. The gene calls are TRBV4-1 and TRBJ2-7; no clear D. The CDR3 has 15 residues. Germline V lookup: CDR1 MGHRA, CDR2 YSYEKL. The germline V and J ends were trimmed by 0 bases and 2 bases, with 11 bases remaining between them. As DNA, the CDR3 is TGCGCCAGCAGCCAAGATCGGAACGGCCCCTACGAGCAGTACTTC. It codes for CASSQDRNGPYEQYF.

This clonotype was recorded a few times. V usage is TRBV7-2 and J usage is TRBJ1-3; D ambiguous. Trimming cost V 2 bases and J 4 bases, with 15 bases left between them. Germline-derived CDR1 and CDR2 are SGHTA and FQGNSA. This CDR3 is 16 amino acids long. The CDR3 protein is CASSLMGQSTGNTIYF. The CDR3, as DNA: TGTGCCAGCAGCTTAATGGGCCAGAGTACAGGAAACACCATATATTTT.

This clonotype was recorded a few times. The V and J genes are TRBV29-1 and TRBJ2-3; TRBD1 matches at 9 bases. CDR3 length: 15 amino acids. After removal of 6 bases from V and 3 bases from J, the junction contained 10 bases not matched to a gene. Germline V gene data show CDR1 as SQVTM and CDR2 as ANQGSEA. For the CDR3, the DNA is TGCAGCGTAGAACCAACAGGGGGCGAAACAGATACGCAGTATTTT. Its translation is CSVEPTGGETDTQYF.

The CDR3 region is CASSLPVQGQSVLDVQFF. DNA of the CDR3: TGTGCCAGCAGCTTACCAGTACAGGGACAGTCCGTCTTGGATGTGCAGTTCTTC. The J gene is TRBJ2-1, the V gene TRBV7-6; TRBD1 matches at 7 bases. The CDR3 extends over 18 amino acids. CDR1 is SGHVS and CDR2 is FNYEAQ in the germline V gene. V was clipped by 2 bases and J by 12 bases; unmatched bases: 22.

This clonotype came up a few times. The chain carries TRBV29-1 and TRBJ2-2; no clear D. The V end was cut by 0 bases, the J end by 2 bases, with 10 bases between. CDR3 length: 15 residues. Per the germline V gene, CDR1 is SQVTM and CDR2 is ANQGSEA. CDR3 amino acids: CSVEDQVGNTGELFF. CDR3 sequence (DNA): TGCAGCGTTGAAGATCAAGTAGGAAACACCGGGGAGCTGTTTTTT.

Concerning this clonotype itself: The junction departs from germline at one end; a sequencing error may be responsible. The CDR3 loop is CDSSIAGGSYQQYF. CDR3 in DNA: TGTGACAGTAGTATAGCGGGGGGCTCCTACCAGCAGTACTTC. The chain employs TRBV19 and TRBJ2-7; TRBD2 matches at 10 bases. The CDR3 is made up of 14 amino acids. Germline CDR1 LNHDA, CDR2 SQIVND (reference sequence).

The V and J genes are TRBV20-1 and TRBJ2-3; 9 bases map to TRBD2. The CDR3 covers 16 residues. CDR1 and CDR2 from the germline V gene are DFQATT and SNEGSKA (reference sequence). V was pared by 6 bases and J by 2 bases, with 12 bases of the junction left unmatched. CDR3 sequence (DNA): TGCAGTGCCAAACACCTAGCGGGGCCATCCACAGATACGCAGTATTTT. The encoded protein is CSAKHLAGPSTDTQYF.

This clonotype has only a few counts. The chain employs TRBV7-2 and TRBJ1-1; D might be TRBD1 (5 bases). With 3 bases removed from V and 7 bases from J, the gap between germline ends came to 12 bases. The CDR3 sequence is 13 residues long. CDR1 SGHTA and CDR2 FQGNSA come from the germline V gene. The CDR3 sequence: CASSFLTQGEAFF. DNA for the CDR3: TGTGCCAGCAGCTTTCTCACTCAGGGTGAAGCTTTCTTT.

The sample holds a few counts of this clonotype. This chain links TRBV6-1 with TRBJ1-4; TRBD1 might be the D (6 bases). The ends were cut back, 6 bases at V and 3 bases at J, with 17 bases in the middle. The germline gives CDR1 MNHNS, CDR2 SASEGT. The CDR3 is 16 amino acids. This CDR3 is CASRNRGGTANEKLFF. The CDR3 bases are TGTGCCAGCAGGAATAGGGGGGGCACGGCTAATGAAAAACTGTTTTTT.

This clonotype was recorded many times. The chain links TRBV12-3 or TRBV12-4 to TRBJ2-7; D remains unclear. V lost 2 bases, J lost 0 bases, and 5 bases lay in between. The CDR3 length is 13 residues. The CDR3 loop is CASSLSLSYEQYF. In DNA form, the CDR3 reads TGTGCCAGCAGTTTAAGTCTCTCCTACGAGCAGTACTTC.

This clonotype was detected a few times. The chain couples TRBV5-1 to TRBJ1-5; 9 nucleotides line up with TRBD1. This CDR3 contains 18 residues. CDR1 SGHRS and CDR2 YFSETQ come from the germline V gene. With 5 bases clipped from V and 0 bases from J, the junction kept 12 bases outside the gene matches. The CDR3 reads CASSPRGQGEDSNQPQHF. The CDR3, as DNA: TGCGCCAGCAGTCCCAGGGGACAGGGTGAGGATAGCAATCAGCCCCAGCATTTT.

There are a few counts of this clonotype. The rearrangement links TRBV5-1 to TRBJ2-7; D unclear. There are 17 residues in the CDR3. Trimming took 0 bases from V and 0 from J, leaving 16 bases between them. Germline values: CDR1 SGHRS, CDR2 YFSETQ. The CDR3 DNA follows: TGCGCCAGCAGCTTGGCCCCCCCCGGATCCAGCTCCTACGAGCAGTACTTC. Its translation is CASSLAPPGSSSYEQYF.

This clonotype occurred many times. The chain links TRBV4-3 to TRBJ2-5; 9 nucleotides agree with TRBD2. V shed 0 bases, J shed 4 bases, and the junction held 6 bases outside the gene matches. The CDR3 consists of 16 residues. Germline V CDR1 and CDR2: LGHNA, YSLEER. The CDR3 nucleotides are TGCGCCAGCAGCCAAGAGTTCGCGGGGGGGCCAGAGACCCAGTACTTC. It translates to CASSQEFAGGPETQYF.

The table lists this clonotype with a few counts. The rearrangement uses TRBV7-6 and TRBJ1-5, with D unresolved. CDR1 and CDR2 (germline): SGHVS, FNYEAQ. The CDR3 is 15 amino acids. V lost 3 bases and J lost 0, with 9 bases in between. Written as DNA, the CDR3 is TGTGCCAGCAGCTTTTCCCCGTATAGCAATCAGCCCCAGCATTTT. Protein product: CASSFSPYSNQPQHF.

The chain couples TRBV3-1 to TRBJ2-1; D is unresolved. V dropped 5 bases and J dropped 5 bases, with 13 bases sitting between them. Germline CDR1 and CDR2: LGHDT and YNNKEL (reference sequence). CDR3 size: 14 residues. The CDR3 spells CASSNYQLDNEQFF. In DNA, the CDR3 is TGTGCCAGCAGCAACTACCAATTAGACAATGAGCAGTTCTTC.

The rearrangement links TRBV18 to TRBJ1-2; a weak D match, TRBD1 (5 bases). Germline CDR1 KGHSH, CDR2 LQKENI. This CDR3 is built from 15 residues. Trimming took off 3 bases at V and 2 bases at J, with 13 bases between the two ends. For the CDR3, the DNA is TGTGCCAGCTCACCCTCGACCGAGGGGAACTATGGCTACACCTTC. It translates to CASSPSTEGNYGYTF. The whole variable domain, remainder taken from reference TRBV18 and TRBJ1-2, is NAGVMQNPRHLVRRRGQEARLRCSPMKGHSHVYWYRQLPEEGLKFMVYLQKENIIDESGMPKERFSAEFPKEGPSILRIQQVVRGDSAAYFCASSPSTEGNYGYTFGSGTRLTVV.

This clonotype turned up a few times. This chain uses TRBV14 with TRBJ2-5; D possibly uses TRBD1 or TRBD2 (5 bases each). Deletions cut 4 bases from V and 5 bases from J, with 17 bases between. Per germline, CDR1 SGHDN and CDR2 FVKESK. This CDR3 has 15 residues. CDR3 loop: CASSLRGAGYETQYF. The DNA for the CDR3 is TGTGCCAGCAGCCTACGAGGGGCAGGGTACGAGACCCAGTACTTC.

This clonotype has a handful of counts. This sequence joins TRBV29-1 and TRBJ2-5; D may be TRBD1 (6 bases). V was clipped by 4 bases and J by 2 bases, with 11 bases between them. The CDR3 is 13 amino acids. The germline gives CDR1 SQVTM, CDR2 ANQGSEA. In DNA form, the CDR3 reads TGCAGCGTTGTCGGACAGTATCAAGAGACCCAGTACTTC. It encodes CSVVGQYQETQYF.

This clonotype has just a few counts. This sequence joins TRBV7-2 and TRBJ2-3; 7 bases are a match to TRBD2. V was pared by 8 bases and J by 7 bases, with 9 bases of the junction left unmatched. The CDR3 has 13 amino acids. Germline-derived CDR1 and CDR2 are SGHTA and FQGNSA. The CDR3 nucleotides read TGTGCCAGCCTAATGGGGGGGTCCAATACGCAGTATTTT. It encodes CASLMGGSNTQYF.

Many counts were recorded for this clonotype. J is TRBJ2-3 and V is TRBV12-3 or TRBV12-4; D unclear. Trimming took off 6 bases at V and 2 bases at J, with 9 bases between the two ends. There are 13 residues in the CDR3. The CDR3, as DNA: TGTGCCAGCAGACGGCGGAACACAGATACGCAGTATTTT. This codes for CASRRRNTDTQYF.

As concerns this clonotype: A read error may be the cause here, since a much bigger clone is one base away. The chain employs TRBV29-1 and TRBJ2-5, with D perhaps TRBD2 (5 bases). CDR3 length equals 13 residues. Germline V gene sequence: CDR1 SQVTM, CDR2 ANQGSEA. DNA for the CDR3: TGCAGCGTTGAAGAGGTCCCAGCGGAGACCCTGTACTTC. Translating it yields CSVEEVPAETLYF.

This clonotype has more than one count but fewer than ten. The V call is TRBV28, the J call TRBJ2-3, with 8 nucleotides matching TRBD1. V trimming: 2 bases; J trimming: 4 bases; junction bases outside the gene matches: 11. The CDR3 runs 17 residues. From germline, CDR1 is MDHEN and CDR2 SYDVKM. Here the CDR3 DNA reads TGTGCCAGCAGTTTAATCTCTCACACAGGGGGTCCAGATACGCAGTATTTT. Translation gives CASSLISHTGGPDTQYF.

The V gene is TRBV6-2 or TRBV6-3, the J gene TRBJ2-4; D perhaps matches TRBD1 (7 bases). V was cut by 6 bases and J by 0 bases, with 15 bases left in between. Germline V gene data show CDR1 as MNHEY and CDR2 as SVGEGT. This CDR3 contains 16 residues. The CDR3 region is CASSPDREVAKNIQYF. CDR3 in DNA: TGTGCCAGCAGCCCCGACAGGGAGGTAGCCAAAAACATTCAGTACTTC.